The 10 T cell receptor beta chains below all came from one sample that was sequenced in a study of blood T cell repertoires in COVID-19 (dated by TCRdb to 2018 to 2021). The method behind the library was the immunoSEQ multiplex PCR assay. TCRdb took this table from immuneACCESS and kept in-frame rearrangements with V and J called. Such tables lack part of the clones; where checked against another copy, unresolved V genes explain under half of the gap, and the rest is unexplained. The sample table records about 280,000 clones; roughly 90% of these occur just once. The ten largest clones represent approximately 2.9% of the sample. The specimen was PBMCs or T cells enriched from blood (not recorded which). All receptors derive from a man aged 40-49 years who had been exposed to COVID-19.

The chain carries TRBV10-3 and TRBJ2-3; perhaps TRBD2 as D (5 bases). CDR1 ENHRY and CDR2 SYGVKD come from the germline V gene. CDR3 length equals 15 residues. V shed 3 bases and J shed 0 bases, with 10 bases lying between them. This chain's CDR3 is CAISDPSLSTDTQYF. CDR3 DNA: TGTGCCATCAGTGACCCTAGCTTAAGCACAGATACGCAGTATTTT.

CDR3 sequence: CASSLEALETQYF. DNA of the CDR3: TGTGCCAGCAGTTTGGAAGCGTTAGAGACCCAGTACTTC. The chain couples TRBV12-3 or TRBV12-4 to TRBJ2-5, with D hard to call. This CDR3 has 13 amino acids. V lost 3 bases to trimming and J lost 4 bases, with 9 bases between them.

The chain's CDR3 is CASSLGTGGRNTEAFF. CDR3 nucleotides: TGTGCCAGCAGCTTAGGGACAGGGGGGCGGAACACTGAAGCTTTCTTT. The chain has TRBV11-2 and TRBJ1-1; 10 bases agree with TRBD1. Losses at the gene ends were 1 base for V and 1 base for J; bases not matched to a gene: 3. From germline, CDR1 is SGHAT and CDR2 FQNNGV. The CDR3 spans 16 residues.

The V and J genes are TRBV7-2 and TRBJ2-3; D is perhaps TRBD2 (5 bases). This CDR3 is built from 15 residues. Trimming removed 5 bases at V and 4 bases at J, with 16 bases between. Germline V gene lookup returns CDR1 SGHTA and CDR2 FQGNSA. The CDR3 sequence is CASSRSGPSPDTQYF. CDR3 DNA: TGTGCCAGCAGCCGGAGCGGCCCCTCCCCAGATACGCAGTATTTT. The variable domain in full, completed from reference TRBV7-2 and TRBJ2-3, reads GAGVSQSPSNKVTEKGKDVELRCDPISGHTALYWYRQSLGQGLEFLIYFQGNSAPDKSGLPSDRFSAERTGGSVSTLTIQRTQQEDSAVYLCASSRSGPSPDTQYFGPGTRLTVL.

The chain combines TRBV19 with TRBJ1-1, with D perhaps matching TRBD1 (6 bases). The germline V gene encodes CDR1 LNHDA and CDR2 SQIVND (reference sequence). The CDR3 consists of 14 residues. The V and J ends lost 3 bases and 4 bases respectively, with 12 bases between them. CDR3 sequence: CASSILGGLTEAFF. DNA of the CDR3: TGTGCCAGTAGTATCCTGGGGGGGCTCACTGAAGCTTTCTTT.

The V gene is TRBV4-2, the J gene TRBJ2-7, with a tentative D call TRBD2 (5 bases). The V gene lost 0 bases and the J gene lost 0 bases, with 12 bases spanning the gap. The CDR3 has 16 residues. Germline loops: CDR1 LGHNA, CDR2 YNFKEQ. The CDR3 sequence is CASSQERGVSSYEQYF. CDR3 in DNA: TGTGCCAGCAGCCAAGAACGGGGTGTGAGCTCCTACGAGCAGTACTTC.

J is TRBJ1-3 and V is TRBV5-5, with D perhaps matching TRBD1 (5 bases). The CDR3 runs 14 residues. CDR1 is SGHKS, CDR2 YYEKEE, per germline (reference sequence). V was pared by 1 base and J by 4 bases, with 9 bases between. The DNA for the CDR3 is TGTGCCAGCAGCTTGCCGGGGGACGGAAACACCATATATTTT. It is translated as CASSLPGDGNTIYF.

The chain uses TRBV27 and TRBJ2-7, with 10 nucleotides matching TRBD1. V trimming: 2 bases; J trimming: 6 bases; junction bases outside the gene matches: 7. Germline V gene sequence: CDR1 MNHEY, CDR2 SMNVEV (reference sequence). The CDR3 spans 15 residues. The CDR3 sequence: CASSLLDRGVGEQYF. The CDR3 region has the DNA TGTGCCAGCAGTTTACTGGACAGGGGGGTTGGCGAGCAGTACTTC.

The chain is built from TRBV18 and TRBJ2-2; D unclear. Germline V gives CDR1 KGHSH, CDR2 LQKENI. Trimming took 3 bases from V and 6 from J, leaving 11 bases between them. CDR3 length: 14 residues. Here the CDR3 reads CASSPLEISGELFF. In DNA form, the CDR3 reads TGTGCCAGCTCACCGCTGGAGATTTCCGGGGAGCTGTTTTTT.

This clone was observed once. V gene TRBV28 combines with J gene TRBJ2-7; TRBD2 agrees at 11 bases. CDR3 size: 14 residues. The J segment lost 3 bases and the V segment lost 5 bases, leaving 3 bases of the junction unmatched. Per the germline V gene, CDR1 is MDHEN and CDR2 is SYDVKM. The CDR3 sequence: CASSKTSGIYEQYF. The CDR3 DNA reads as TGTGCCAGCAGTAAGACTAGCGGGATCTACGAGCAGTACTTC. The full variable domain, with the rest looked up from reference TRBV28 and TRBJ2-7, is DVKVTQSSRYLVKRTGEKVFLECVQDMDHENMFWYRQDPGLGLRLIYFSYDVKMKEKGDIPEGYSVSREKKERFSLILESASTNQTSMYLCASSKTSGIYEQYFGPGTRLTVT.